Listed below are T cell receptor beta chains from one sample, sequenced in a study of blood T cell repertoires in COVID-19. TCRdb keeps only in-frame clones here, not all; method: immunoSEQ multiplex PCR. The sample has roughly 140,000 clones, more than 75% seen once. Sequencing used peripheral blood. The receptor set was obtained from a human donor in a cohort sampled during active COVID-19. The CDR3 runs from the conserved cysteine through the conserved F or W. Each record gives: CDR3 protein, CDR3 DNA, V gene, clone size, J gene, D gene. D genes are given only for firm matches. Clone size is given for some rows only: seen once, a few or many times, or a class if the clone is expanded.

CDR3: CASRTLGDTEAFF
DNA: TGCGCCAGCCGTACTTTAGGGGACACTGAAGCTTTCTTT
V: TRBV5-1
size: NA
J: TRBJ1-1
D: NA

CDR3: CASMSWAPGANVLTF
DNA: TGTGCCAGCATGTCTTGGGCGCCTGGGGCCAACGTCCTGACTTTC
V: TRBV7-2
size: NA
J: TRBJ2-6
D: NA

CDR3: CASSHPRLAGAYEQYF
DNA: TGTGCCAGCAGCCACCCTCGACTAGCGGGGGCCTACGAGCAGTACTTC
V: TRBV7-9
size: NA
J: TRBJ2-7
D: TRBD2

CDR3: CASSQGQPQMTNEKLFF
DNA: TGTGCCAGCAGCCAGGGACAGCCGCAGATGACTAATGAAAAACTGTTTTTT
V: TRBV3-1/TRBV3-2
size: NA
J: TRBJ1-4
D: TRBD1

CDR3: CATSDRTISGELFF
DNA: TGTGCCACCAGTGATAGGACTATCTCCGGGGAGCTGTTTTTT
V: TRBV24-1
size: once
J: TRBJ2-2
D: NA

CDR3: CASSQGGGAQQETQYF
DNA: TGCGCCAGCAGCCAAGGGGGCGGGGCCCAACAAGAGACCCAGTACTTC
V: TRBV4-1
size: once
J: TRBJ2-5
D: NA

CDR3: CASSPRQVSTEAFF
DNA: TGTGCCAGCAGCCCACGACAGGTTTCAACTGAAGCTTTCTTT
V: TRBV9
size: NA
J: TRBJ1-1
D: NA

CDR3: CATKGGMTGGREKLFF
DNA: TGTGCCACAAAGGGGGGGATGACAGGGGGCAGAGAAAAACTGTTTTTT
V: TRBV4-2
size: NA
J: TRBJ1-4
D: TRBD1

CDR3: CASSPEAGMPYEQYF
DNA: TGTGCCAGCAGTCCCGAGGCAGGGATGCCCTACGAGCAGTACTTC
V: TRBV28
size: NA
J: TRBJ2-7
D: NA

CDR3: CASSLPEGGGELFF
DNA: TGTGCCAGCAGCTTGCCGGAAGGGGGCGGGGAGCTGTTTTTT
V: TRBV7-3
size: NA
J: TRBJ2-2
D: NA

CDR3: CATLADTDTQYF
DNA: TGTGCCACATTAGCGGACACAGATACGCAGTATTTT
V: TRBV25-1
size: NA
J: TRBJ2-3
D: NA

CDR3: CASSVGASGGYEQYF
DNA: TGTGCCAGCAGCGTAGGTGCTAGCGGGGGCTACGAGCAGTACTTC
V: TRBV9
size: NA
J: TRBJ2-7
D: TRBD2

CDR3: CASSRVTDLQETQYF
DNA: TGTGCCAGCAGCCGGGTGACGGATCTCCAAGAGACCCAGTACTTC
V: TRBV7-6
size: NA
J: TRBJ2-5
D: NA

CDR3: CASSPSSGANVLTF
DNA: TGTGCCAGCAGCCCCTCCTCTGGGGCCAACGTCCTGACTTTC
V: TRBV7-3
size: NA
J: TRBJ2-6
D: NA

CDR3: CAWSVGPGSPLHF
DNA: TGTGCCTGGAGTGTAGGGCCAGGGTCACCCCTCCACTTT
V: TRBV30
size: NA
J: TRBJ1-6
D: NA

CDR3: CASSQRTGGSGNTIYF
DNA: TGTGCCAGCAGCCAACGAACAGGGGGCTCTGGAAACACCATATATTTT
V: TRBV7-2
size: NA
J: TRBJ1-3
D: TRBD1

CDR3: CASSITGDNQPQHF
DNA: TGTGCCAGTAGTATCACAGGGGACAATCAGCCCCAGCATTTT
V: TRBV19
size: NA
J: TRBJ1-5
D: TRBD1